This T cell receptor beta chain was sequenced in a study of cytomegalovirus exposure and HLA in healthy donors (dated by TCRdb to 2017 to 2019). In the study overall: According to an earlier analysis of 550 to 750 of the donors, roughly 180 million T cells yielded roughly 110 million unique TCR beta sequences and 276 Gb of sequence data. All discovery cohort repertoires had been generated using a single sequencing platform. The T cell repertoires of around 730 subjects were profiled by immunosequencing and related to cytomegalovirus serostatus. Donor age, sex, ethnicity and CMV serostatus were compiled alongside the repertoire data. HLA typing covered class I and class II loci at four-digit resolution. Because of strong linkage in the cohort, five DR-DQ haplotypes were treated as single units for association and clustering. Of the roughly 400 genotyped donors, 75% to 85% were placed in the genetic ancestry cluster associated with self-reported Caucasian donors. An early release covering 500 to 750 HLA-typed donors comprised 250 to 350 gigabases of sequencing data and around 80 million unique TCR sequences. Among about 390 genotyped donors of the cohort, an average of about 240,000 unique TCR beta nucleotide sequences were sequenced per donor, approximately 20% of them non-productive. The aim of the study was to test whether cataloging public T cell receptors could identify signatures of past pathogen exposure. A separate validation cohort of 100 to 150 different subjects was used in addition to the roughly 670-subject first cohort. In a later analysis, previously published TCR beta repertoires from about 670 donors were re-analyzed and high-resolution HLA genotyping was added so that TCR occurrence patterns could be studied. A later genetic analysis took genome-wide SNP genotypes for about 65% of the 666 donors and used that subset as a discovery cohort. In the later analysis, no new phenotypic data were used to find candidate immune exposures; instead, reliance was placed on TCR beta sequences and their occurrence across donors. The study combined high-throughput TCR immunosequencing, statistical association of individual TCRs with disease status, and machine learning to predict cytomegalovirus infection status. An earlier analysis of roughly 600 of the donors used high-throughput TCR beta sequencing to judge whether each TCR beta V gene segment behaved as functional or pseudogenic. Typing coverage differed by locus: A, B, C, DRB1 and DQB1 were typed in roughly 629-630 donors, DQA1 in about 550, DPA1 in approximately 600, and DPB1 in 450 to 490. The paper's findings and limits, for the study overall: The presence/absence analyses assumed that sequencing depth was roughly uniform across donors, and that assumption may not be true. According to a later analysis, parvovirus B19, influenza, CMV and Epstein-Barr virus appeared linked to several top co-occurrence clusters. Strong co-occurrence of HLA alleles, especially DR and DQ, made assigning TCR associations to individual alleles difficult. A cluster of highly shared sequence variants was judged likely to be a technical artifact of the sequencing pipeline. In an earlier analysis of fewer than 750 of the donors, most TCR beta V segments were observed in productive rearrangements about 87% or about 30% of the time, broadly matching IMGT annotations. A total of 164 TCR beta chains were listed by the study as associated with cytomegalovirus. Compared with the roughly 710-donor mean, donors in an Asian-associated ancestry cluster had fewer N-insertions in productive TCRs, according to a later genetic analysis. According to the authors, the approach could potentially be generalized to other disease states and immunological phenotypes. In both the original and validation cohorts, the classifier was reported to diagnose cytomegalovirus status with high specificity and sensitivity. A further reported finding was that TCR beta sequences accurately predicted the HLA-A and HLA-B alleles for most subjects in the first cohort. For the cohort, immune exposure information was limited to CMV serostatus. According to a later analysis, TCR association rates differed among HLA loci, with DRB1 alleles showing the most associated TCRs and HLA-C alleles showing the fewest. Because counts were too low, more than 15 rarely observed V segments, including chromosome 9 orphons, were excluded from the earlier analysis of several hundred of the donors. This cohort had only TCR beta chains sequenced, and the lack of alpha or paired-chain data limited which features could be detected. Some IMGT-functional V segments, including TRBV6-2 and TRBV6-3, could not be distinguished by the 87-base-pair reads and were therefore excluded. A later analysis found that HLA-associated TCR beta chains were more clonally expanded and had lower generation probabilities than equally common non-associated chains. Most TCR sequences were observed very rarely across donors, whereas some public TCRs were present in many individuals. In vitro tests confirmed that a few of the cytomegalovirus-associated TCR beta chains recognize cytomegalovirus antigens. In a later analysis, some 17,000 TCR beta sequences were associated with specific HLA alleles at a false discovery rate of 0.05. Linkage disequilibrium might explain the correlated functional status among segregating V segments, but an unknown experimental factor could not be ruled out. Because HLA typing was missing for some donors at each locus, association tests included only the typed subset. In a later genetic analysis, a missense DCLRE1C variant was associated with V-gene and J-gene trimming of TCR beta chains, and the association was replicated in an independent cohort. According to a later analysis, most CMV-associated TCR beta chains appeared to be HLA-restricted, and the HLA associations seemed to be driven largely by CMV exposure.

Remarks on this clone: It lacks a known antigen. No much larger clone exists at a distance of one base, and base qualities are not known.

Measured from the cysteine to the phenylalanine, the CDR3 is 13 residues long. Of all the DNA, just the CDR3 is kept, 39 bases in frame from base 1. The germline V gene (reference sequence) yields SEHNR for CDR1 and FQNEAQ for CDR2. Trimmed from V: 6 bases; trimmed from J: 4 bases; junction bases lacking a gene match: 6. In total, roughly 670 healthy bone marrow donors made up the cohort. Cohort members were all nominally healthy when sampled, although unrecorded immune exposures were likely present. The donor tested CMV seronegative, placing the donor among the approximately 360 seronegative members of the cohort. Every donor gave a peripheral blood sample, and the peripheral blood mononuclear cells from that sample were used for TCR beta sequencing. The Qiagen DNeasy Blood Extraction Kit was used to extract genomic DNA from the blood cell samples. Libraries were built with the immunoSEQ multiplex PCR assay. For the multiplex PCR, a mixture combining 60 forward primers for TCR Vbeta segments and 13 reverse primers for TCR Jbeta segments was used. The CDR3 region of rearranged TCR beta genes was amplified from genomic DNA with a multiplex PCR assay. The amplified TCR beta libraries were sequenced on the Illumina HiSeq System as 87-base-pair reads. Under the source paper's analysis protocol: In a later analysis, some 80 million unique TCR beta chains were counted across the 500 to 850 repertoires, and about 10 million of these chains were shared by at least two donors. To remove PCR and sequencing errors, raw reads were error-corrected and collapsed into unique sequences using a nearest-neighbor algorithm that merged closely related sequences. To assign V, D and J gene segments, CDR3 sequences were aligned to IMGT reference sequences. For a sequence to be retained, a match of at least six nucleotides to both a V gene segment and a J gene segment was required. Rearrangements were classified as productive when the CDR3 lacked stop codons and remained in frame with V and J, and all other rearrangements were classified as non-productive. CDR3 was defined according to IMGT convention as the region running from the second conserved V-encoded cysteine to the conserved J-encoded phenylalanine. Sequences without an unambiguous match to a single V gene segment were excluded from the earlier analysis of several hundred of the donors. An earlier analysis of several hundred of the donors called V segments functional above 56.7% productive rearrangements and segregating when the between-donor standard deviation exceeded 5%. To diagnose cytomegalovirus status from the catalog of TCR beta chain sequences, a statistical classification framework was built. A later analysis assigned V and J genes by comparing TCR nucleotide sequences with IMGT/GENE-DB human TR gene sequences. A later analysis assigned CDR3 sequences and most-parsimonious VDJ recombination scenarios with the TCRdist pipeline. In a later analysis, every TCR beta chain was defined by the combination of its CDR3 amino acid sequence and its V-gene family, and reads without a unique V-gene family were dropped. A later analysis removed roughly 590 highly shared, low-generation-probability nucleotide sequences to deal with suspected cross-contamination and a sequencing artifact. For each public chain, a later analysis derived a clonal expansion index from normalized ranks of inferred template counts within each repertoire. In a later analysis, generation probabilities were computed with a VDJ recombination model fitted to out-of-frame rearrangements, and the resulting probabilities were checked against IGoR. In a later analysis, TCR-TCR, TCR-HLA and TCR-CMV co-occurrence was scored with hypergeometric tests, and a repertoire-size bias correction was applied to TCR pairs. To estimate false discovery rates, a later analysis permuted the HLA or CMV assignments 20 times. In a later analysis, co-occurring TCRs were grouped using DBSCAN, with TCRdist sequence similarity added in when clustering inside HLA-allele-positive subsets. For co-occurrence clustering, repertoires with fewer than 30,000 or more than 120,000 public chains were excluded, along with about five repertoires with anomalous nucleotide sharing. TCRdb provides this immuneACCESS table in a form limited to in-frame rearrangements. Some clones are lacking; in checked studies, under half of them reflect an unresolved V gene, and why the rest are absent is not known. Clone size and the V and J calls come from that table; the DNA yielded D and trimming. The sample table shows roughly 99,000 clones, and less than 85% are seen once. The ten largest clones take up about 2% of the sample.

The receptor was derived from a young man in good health and CMV-seronegative. The specimen sequenced was PBMCs. The sequence links TRBV7-9 to TRBJ2-7; a stretch of 7 junction bases matches TRBD1. The DNA sequence is given as TGTGCCAGCAGTCGCCCGGGACAGTACGAGCAGTACTTC. The encoded protein is CASSRPGQYEQYF.